This entry is about one T cell receptor (beta chain). This clone was observed once. This clone's antigen is unknown. Per-nucleotide qualities are absent, and no much larger clonotype sits a single base away. Taken from cysteine to phenylalanine, the CDR3 has 16 residues. Here the CDR3 DNA is all that survives: 48 bases in frame from base 1. The data derive from a study of T cell responses to AZD1222 COVID-19 vaccine (dated by TCRdb to 2020 to 2023). Describing the broader study: TCR sequencing covered over 230 trial participants: about 210 given two doses of AZD1222 and about 26 given two doses of MenACWY control vaccine. Trial participants were enrolled by age into subgroups of 18-55, 56-69 and 70-plus years, and about 150, 27 and 61 TCR-sequenced participants, respectively, were included in these subgroups. Overall study results and their limits: Vaccine-associated CD4 TCRs spanned the whole spike protein, with dominant responses in regions 160-218 and 743-854. Conclusions about previously exposed vaccinees are limited because only a handful of AZD1222 recipients were SARS-CoV-2 seropositive at baseline. The 56-69-year group was small, and its depth increase did not reach significance, likely because of low power. Spike-specific TCR breadth and depth rose significantly after two AZD1222 doses compared with day 0 and with MenACWY recipients. No day 14 peak-response samples were available, so repertoires were characterized only after the peak T cell response. Epitopes outside the regions mutated in the B.1.351 and B.1.1.7 variants were reportedly recognized by nearly half of the unique spike-specific TCRs. Most participants were white British and females outnumbered males, and the authors suggested that clonal diversity may have been underestimated.

The CDR3 regions of human TCRbeta chains were analyzed by immunosequencing. On the authors' methods: Repertoire TCRs were checked for matches against a reference library of SARS-CoV-2-specific TCRs that had been generated using the MIRA antigen-specificity platform. Breadth was defined as the fraction of unique TCRs that were SARS-CoV-2-associated. Depth was defined as the fraction of total T cells that were SARS-CoV-2-associated. Using the MIRA data, each spike-specific TCR was assigned both to the spike region to which the TCR was reactive and to a CD4 or CD8 class. Log10-transformed breadth and depth values were compared by one-way ANOVA with Sidak's multiple comparisons tests. TCRdb took over this immuneACCESS table, retaining in-frame rearrangements with V and J assigned. Such tables are incomplete; in checked studies, under half of the missing clones stem from an unresolved V gene, and the remainder is unexplained. V and J calls and clone size are as listed in that table; D and trimming were resolved from the DNA. Across this sample there are fewer than 100,000 clones, with around 90% seen only once. The ten top clones hold roughly 11% of the sample.

The meaning of the sample's time point label: about 28 days (+/-7) after the second vaccine dose. AZD1222 recipients whose second dose came at about 4 weeks and those whose second dose came at about 12 weeks were combined into one group, since spike-specific TCR depth and breadth did not differ between the two schedules. Vaccinee samples were obtained from the UK trials COV001 and COV002, which included a single-blind randomized controlled phase 2/3 trial of AZD1222 (ChAdOx1 nCoV-19) in healthy adults. Trial participant PBMC samples were collected at day 0 and day 28 after the second dose for TCRbeta chain sequencing.

The TCR originated in an adult who received the AZD1222 COVID-19 vaccine. The chain is made from TRBV21-1 and TRBJ2-7; TRBD2, the table's D call, was not compared with the DNA. TRBV21-1 has pseudogene status. Sample: peripheral blood, taken 28 days after the second AZD1222 dose. Read as DNA, the sequence is TGTGCCAGCAGCACCAGGACTAGCGGGGGTGCTTACGAGCAGTACTTC. Its protein is CASSTRTSGGAYEQYF.